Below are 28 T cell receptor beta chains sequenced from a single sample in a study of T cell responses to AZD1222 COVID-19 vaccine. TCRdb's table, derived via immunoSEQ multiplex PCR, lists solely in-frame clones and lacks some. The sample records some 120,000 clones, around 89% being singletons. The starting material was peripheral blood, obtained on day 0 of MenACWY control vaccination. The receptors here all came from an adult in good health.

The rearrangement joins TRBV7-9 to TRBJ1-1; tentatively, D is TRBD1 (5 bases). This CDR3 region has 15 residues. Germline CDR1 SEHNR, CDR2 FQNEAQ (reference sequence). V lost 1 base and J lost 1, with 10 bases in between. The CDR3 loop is CASSLVGAGNTEAFF. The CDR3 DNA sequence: TGTGCCAGCAGCTTAGTCGGGGCGGGGAACACTGAAGCTTTCTTT.

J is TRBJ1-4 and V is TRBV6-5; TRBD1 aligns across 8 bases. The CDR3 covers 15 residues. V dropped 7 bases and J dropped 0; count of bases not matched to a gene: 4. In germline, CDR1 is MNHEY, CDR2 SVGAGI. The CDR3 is CASKMDRATNEKLFF. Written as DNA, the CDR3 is TGTGCCAGCAAGATGGACAGGGCAACTAATGAAAAACTGTTTTTT.

The DNA of the CDR3 is TGTGCCAGCAGCCCAACAGGAGGCGGCTACACCTTC. Translating it yields CASSPTGGGYTF. V gene TRBV7-9 combines with J gene TRBJ1-2, with D perhaps TRBD1 (5 bases). Trimming took 5 bases from V and 8 from J, leaving 12 bases between them. The CDR3 has 12 residues. Germline CDR1 is SEHNR and CDR2 is FQNEAQ (reference sequence).

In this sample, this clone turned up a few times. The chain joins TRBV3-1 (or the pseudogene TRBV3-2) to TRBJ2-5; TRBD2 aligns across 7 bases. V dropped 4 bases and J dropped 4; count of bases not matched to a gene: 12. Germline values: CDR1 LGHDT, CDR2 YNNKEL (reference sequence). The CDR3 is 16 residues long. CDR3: CASSPPLATGGETQYF. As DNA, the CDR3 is TGTGCCAGCAGCCCCCCACTAGCGACGGGTGGAGAGACCCAGTACTTC.

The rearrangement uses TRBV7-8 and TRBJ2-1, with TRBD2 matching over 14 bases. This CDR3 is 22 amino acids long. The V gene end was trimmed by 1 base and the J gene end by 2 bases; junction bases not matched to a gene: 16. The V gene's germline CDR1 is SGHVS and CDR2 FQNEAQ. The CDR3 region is CASSLGRGPGLAGVRTYNEQFF. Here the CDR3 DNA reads TGTGCCAGCAGCTTAGGCAGGGGGCCGGGACTAGCGGGAGTAAGGACCTACAATGAGCAGTTCTTC.

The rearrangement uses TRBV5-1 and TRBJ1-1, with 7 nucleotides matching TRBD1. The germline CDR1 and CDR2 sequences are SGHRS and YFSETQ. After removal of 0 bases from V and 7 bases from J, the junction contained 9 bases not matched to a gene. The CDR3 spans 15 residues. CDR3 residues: CASSLDPAGGNEAFF. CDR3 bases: TGCGCCAGCAGCTTGGATCCCGCAGGGGGGAATGAAGCTTTCTTT.

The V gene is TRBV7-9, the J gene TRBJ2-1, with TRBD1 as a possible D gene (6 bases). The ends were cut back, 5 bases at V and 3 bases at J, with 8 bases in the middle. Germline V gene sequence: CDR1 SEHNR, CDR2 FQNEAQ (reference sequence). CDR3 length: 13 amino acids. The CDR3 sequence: CASSPDSYNEQFF. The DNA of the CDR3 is TGTGCCAGCAGCCCGGACAGCTACAATGAGCAGTTCTTC.

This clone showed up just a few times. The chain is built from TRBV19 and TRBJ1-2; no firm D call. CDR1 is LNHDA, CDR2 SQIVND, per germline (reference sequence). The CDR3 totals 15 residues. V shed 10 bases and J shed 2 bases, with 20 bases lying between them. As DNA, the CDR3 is TGTGCCACCACATACTCTGGGGAGCGGAACTATGGCTACACCTTC. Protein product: CATTYSGERNYGYTF.

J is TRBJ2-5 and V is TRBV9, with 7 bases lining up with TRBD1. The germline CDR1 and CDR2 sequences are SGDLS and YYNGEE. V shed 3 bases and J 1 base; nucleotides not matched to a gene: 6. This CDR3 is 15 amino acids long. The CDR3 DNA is TGTGCCAGCAGCGAAGGGACAGTTAGCCAAGAGACCCAGTACTTC. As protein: CASSEGTVSQETQYF.

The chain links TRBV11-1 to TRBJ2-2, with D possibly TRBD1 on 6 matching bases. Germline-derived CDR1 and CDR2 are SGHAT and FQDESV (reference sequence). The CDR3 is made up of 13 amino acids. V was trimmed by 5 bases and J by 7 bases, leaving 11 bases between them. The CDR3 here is CASSPRDNGELFF. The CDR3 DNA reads TGTGCCAGCAGCCCCCGGGACAACGGGGAGCTGTTTTTT.

The CDR3 is CALQGASYEAFF. CDR3 coding DNA: TGTGCCTTACAGGGGGCCTCGTATGAAGCTTTCTTT. V is TRBV2 and J is TRBJ1-1; 9 bases agree with TRBD1. The germline CDR1 and CDR2 sequences are SNHLY and FYNNEI. This CDR3 is built from 12 residues. J was trimmed by 7 bases and V by 11 bases; bases with no gene match: 8.

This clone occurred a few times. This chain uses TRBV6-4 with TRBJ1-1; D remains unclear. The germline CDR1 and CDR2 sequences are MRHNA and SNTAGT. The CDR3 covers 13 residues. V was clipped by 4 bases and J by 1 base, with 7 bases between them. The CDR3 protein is CASSVTQNTEAFF. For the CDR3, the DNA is TGTGCCAGCAGTGTGACCCAGAACACTGAAGCTTTCTTT.

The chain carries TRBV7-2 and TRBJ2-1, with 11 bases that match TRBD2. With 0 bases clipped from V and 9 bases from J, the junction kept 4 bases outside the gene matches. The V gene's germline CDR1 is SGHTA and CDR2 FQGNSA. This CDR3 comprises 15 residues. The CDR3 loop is CASSLALAGGGEQFF. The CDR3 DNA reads TGTGCCAGCAGCTTAGCGTTAGCGGGAGGGGGTGAGCAGTTCTTC.

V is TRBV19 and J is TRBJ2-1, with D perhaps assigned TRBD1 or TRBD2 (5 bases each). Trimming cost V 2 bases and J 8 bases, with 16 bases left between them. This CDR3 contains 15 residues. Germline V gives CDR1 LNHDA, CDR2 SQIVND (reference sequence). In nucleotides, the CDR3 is TGTGCCAGTAGTATAACTGGGAGAGGGACGTATGAGCAGTTCTTC. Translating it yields CASSITGRGTYEQFF.

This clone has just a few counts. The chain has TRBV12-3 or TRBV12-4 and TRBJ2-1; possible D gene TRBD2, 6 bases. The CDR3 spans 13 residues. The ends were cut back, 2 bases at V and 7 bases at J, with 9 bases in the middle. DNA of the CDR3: TGTGCCAGCAGTTTACTAGGGAGGAATGAGCAGTTCTTC. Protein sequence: CASSLLGRNEQFF.

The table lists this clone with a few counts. The CDR3 region is CASSPTVTGNTIYF. CDR3 nucleotides: TGTGCCAGCAGCCCTACAGTAACTGGAAACACCATATATTTT. This chain links TRBV11-3 with TRBJ1-3, with D uncertain. This CDR3 is built from 14 residues. Germline values: CDR1 SGHNT, CDR2 YENEEA. V dropped 5 bases and J dropped 2 bases, with 10 bases sitting between them.

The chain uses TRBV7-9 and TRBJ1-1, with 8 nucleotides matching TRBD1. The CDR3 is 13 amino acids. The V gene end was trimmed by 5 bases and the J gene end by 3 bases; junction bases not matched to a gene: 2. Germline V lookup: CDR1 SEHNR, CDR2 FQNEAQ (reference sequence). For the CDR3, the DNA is TGTGCCAGCAGCCTGACAGGGGACACTGAAGCTTTCTTT. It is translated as CASSLTGDTEAFF.

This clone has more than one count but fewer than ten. The CDR3 DNA reads as TGTGCCAGCAGCAAGGACAGACACAATGAGCAGTTCTTC. Its translation: CASSKDRHNEQFF. V and J are TRBV11-3 and TRBJ2-1, with D possibly TRBD1 on 6 matching bases. Germline V gene sequence: CDR1 SGHNT, CDR2 YENEEA. The V and J ends lost 5 bases and 5 bases respectively, with 10 bases between them. This CDR3 is 13 amino acids long.

CDR3 protein: CASSPGGVVGYTF. The CDR3 coding sequence is TGTGCCAGCAGTCCAGGGGGAGTGGTCGGCTACACCTTC. The V call is TRBV5-6, the J call TRBJ1-2; 7 nucleotides align to TRBD1. CDR1 is SGHDT and CDR2 is YYEEEE in the germline V gene. This CDR3 is 13 amino acids long. Trimming removed 5 bases from V and 8 bases from J; junction bases left unmatched: 9. Full variable domain (remainder filled in from reference TRBV5-6 and TRBJ1-2): DAGVTQSPTHLIKTRGQQVTLRCSPKSGHDTVSWYQQALGQGPQFIFQYYEEEERQRGNFPDRFSGHQFPNYSSELNVNALLLGDSALYLCASSPGGVVGYTFGSGTRLTVV.

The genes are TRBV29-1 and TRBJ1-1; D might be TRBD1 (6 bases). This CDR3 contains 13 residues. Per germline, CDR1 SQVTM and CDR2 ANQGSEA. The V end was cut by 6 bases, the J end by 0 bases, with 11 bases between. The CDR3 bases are TGCAGCGTCAAGGGGACACTGAACACTGAAGCTTTCTTT. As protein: CSVKGTLNTEAFF.

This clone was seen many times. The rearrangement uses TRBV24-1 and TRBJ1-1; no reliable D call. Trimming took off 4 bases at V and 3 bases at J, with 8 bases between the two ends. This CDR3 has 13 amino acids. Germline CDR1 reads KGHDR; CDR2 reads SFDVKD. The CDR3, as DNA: TGTGCCACCAGTGACCCGAGGGACACTGAAGCTTTCTTT. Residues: CATSDPRDTEAFF.

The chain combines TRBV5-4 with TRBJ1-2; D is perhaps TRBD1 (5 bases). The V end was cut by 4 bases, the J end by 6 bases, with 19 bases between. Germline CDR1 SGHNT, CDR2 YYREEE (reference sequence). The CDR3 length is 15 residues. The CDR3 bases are TGTGCCAGCAGCACCCCCCCAGGAGGGACGGATGGCTACACCTTC. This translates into CASSTPPGGTDGYTF.

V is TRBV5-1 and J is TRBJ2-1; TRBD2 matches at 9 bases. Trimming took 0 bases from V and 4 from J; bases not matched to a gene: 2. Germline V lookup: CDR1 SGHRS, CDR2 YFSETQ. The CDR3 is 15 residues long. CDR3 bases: TGCGCCAGCAGCTTGGGACTAGCGGTGTACAATGAGCAGTTCTTC. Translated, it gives CASSLGLAVYNEQFF.

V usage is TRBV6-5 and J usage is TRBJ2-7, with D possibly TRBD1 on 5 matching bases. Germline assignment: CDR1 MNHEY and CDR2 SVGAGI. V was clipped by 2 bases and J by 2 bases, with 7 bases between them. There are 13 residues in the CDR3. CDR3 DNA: TGTGCCAGCAGTTACGACAGTGCCTACGAGCAGTACTTC. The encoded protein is CASSYDSAYEQYF.

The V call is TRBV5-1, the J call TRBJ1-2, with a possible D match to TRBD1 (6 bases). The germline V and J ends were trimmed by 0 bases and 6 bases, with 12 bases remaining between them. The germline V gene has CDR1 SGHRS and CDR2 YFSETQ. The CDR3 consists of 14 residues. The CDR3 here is CASSLDRVNNGYTF. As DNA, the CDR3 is TGCGCCAGCAGCTTGGACAGGGTCAACAATGGCTACACCTTC.

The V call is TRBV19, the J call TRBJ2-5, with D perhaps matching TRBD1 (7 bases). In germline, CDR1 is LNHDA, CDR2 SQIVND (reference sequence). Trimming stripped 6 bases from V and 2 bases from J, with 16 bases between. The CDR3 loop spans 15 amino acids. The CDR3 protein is CASRNRGSGQETQYF. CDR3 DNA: TGTGCCAGTAGGAACAGGGGCAGCGGGCAAGAGACCCAGTACTTC.

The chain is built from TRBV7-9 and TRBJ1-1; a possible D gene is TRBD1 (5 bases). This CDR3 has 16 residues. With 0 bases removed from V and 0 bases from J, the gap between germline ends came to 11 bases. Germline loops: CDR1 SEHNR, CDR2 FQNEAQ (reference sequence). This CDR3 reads CASSLAWGDLNTEAFF. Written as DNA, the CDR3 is TGTGCCAGCAGCTTAGCGTGGGGGGACCTGAACACTGAAGCTTTCTTT.

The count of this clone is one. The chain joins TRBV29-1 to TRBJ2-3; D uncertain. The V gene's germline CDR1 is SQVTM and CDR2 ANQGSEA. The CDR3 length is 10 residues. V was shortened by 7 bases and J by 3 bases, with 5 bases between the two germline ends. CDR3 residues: CSGLTDTQYF. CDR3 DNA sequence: TGCAGCGGGCTTACAGATACGCAGTATTTT.